This T cell receptor (delta chain) was recovered during a study of gamma-delta T cells after stem cell transplantation. The CDR3 spans 14 residues. In germline, CDR1 is GEAIGNYY, CDR2 EKD. Trimming left V 3 bases short and J 0 bases short, with 10 bases between. TCRdb processed the RT-PCR reads again with the CATT caller. The sample lists roughly 1,200 delta-chain clones, around two fifths occurring once. Only a few counts were recorded for this clone. The source material was gamma-delta T cells. This clonotype originated in a human donor. It is not recorded whose cells these are; they may come from a transplant donor. This table probably holds off-target reads from a library built for another chain. The chain uses TRDV2 and TRDJ1, with a weak D call TRDD2 (5 bases). CDR3 nucleotides: TGTGCCTGTGACTACCTTCGAAACACCGATAAACTCATCTTT. This codes for CACDYLRNTDKLIF.